This TCR beta chain originates from a study of blood T cells in healthy people across ages (dated by TCRdb to 2014 to 2015). Describing the broader study: Template switching captured roughly one uniquely barcoded TCR beta cDNA molecule per two T cells in model experiments. Donors were grouped into four age groups: young (average 16 years), middle-aged (about 40), aged (62) and long-lived (approximately 81). The study measured age-related changes in TCR beta repertoire diversity using deep sequencing normalized with unique cDNA molecular identifiers. The study analyzed two additional independent replicas of 1 million unique cDNA reads from the same blood draw for two donors, one aged 18 to 29 and one aged 80 or older. The investigation overall reported the following: As age increased, observed TCR beta diversity per million T cells dropped in a roughly linear way, and a significant reduction was already evident by age around 41. Because the CMV infection status of the donors was unknown, age-related changes in expanded clonotypes may potentially have been confounded. Estimates of total diversity from one million sequenced T cells were regarded as lower bounds and underestimates. There was a strong correlation between observed TCR beta diversity and the percentage of naive T cells measured by flow cytometry. Because profiling used bulk unsorted PBMCs, naive and antigen-experienced compartments could not be compared conclusively. The long-lived group showed more naive CD4+ T cells, fewer expanded clones and increased TCR diversity than the aged group, suggesting age selection.

The donors were about 40 Caucasian individuals from Russia, aged roughly 6 to 90 years, who were systemically healthy. Roughly 11 milliliters of peripheral blood were drawn from each donor into EDTA-treated Vacutainer tubes. Ficoll-Paque density-gradient centrifugation was used to isolate PBMCs, with at least 6 million per sample. Trizol reagent was used to extract total RNA from PBMCs, with at least 5.5 micrograms per sample. The percentages of naive CD45RAhigh/CD27high T cells were determined by flow cytometry on a PBMC aliquot from every donor. The library was built by means of 5' RACE. This sample was sequenced with an Illumina HiSeq 2500. A second roughly 7 to 11 cycle PCR used a sample-barcoded 5' primer and a J-beta primer mix. Each TCR beta cDNA molecule received a unique molecular identifier from a template-switch 5' adaptor carrying 12 random nucleotides. Each sample yielded at least 2.5 million CDR3-containing paired-end reads. First-strand cDNA synthesis was performed from all RNA using the Mint cDNA synthesis kit, with priming by a TRBC-specific oligonucleotide. All cDNA was treated with uracil-DNA glycosylase and then went through a first 18-cycle PCR with the universal primers M1SS and BC2_uni_R. Per the original workflow: For normalization, 1 million high-quality reads, each with a distinct molecular identifier, were randomly selected from each sample. Instead of being binned into consensus sequences, reads with shared molecular identifiers were discarded. MiTCR, run with a Q25 quality threshold and the strictest error-elimination algorithm, handled CDR3 identification, clonotype clustering and error correction. A nonparametric unseen species model with Euler transformation was used to estimate lower-bound total TCR beta diversity. TCRdb's own reprocessing of the public reads used fastp at Q25 and MiXCR and kept productive beta chains. Identical CDR3 proteins give one entry, which carries the most common genes and DNA. TCRdb, not the original authors, processed these V and J calls. The sample table contains 800,000 to 950,000 distinct CDR3 sequences; only one count was recorded for under 35% of them. 9.5% to 13% of the sample lies in the top ten.

This clonotype was counted a few times. The antigen it recognizes is unknown. It has no much larger one-base neighbor in the sample; base qualities were not kept. CDR1 SEHNR and CDR2 FQNEAQ are derived from the germline V gene (reference sequence). V trim: 2 bases; J trim: 3 bases; unmatched bases: 1. Reading from cysteine to phenylalanine, the CDR3 counts 14 amino acids. Solely the CDR3 DNA is kept, with 42 bases framed from the first base. These data were also reused for a study on T cells of mothers and their children. Taken from the second paper: The donors were nine systemically healthy Caucasian individuals, made up of three mothers and their six children. cDNA synthesis consumed the entire amount of extracted RNA, loaded at around 1.5 ug RNA in each 15 ul reaction. In the second PCR, the M1S primer introduced both the sample barcodes and 2-4 random nucleotides. Over 8.5 million TCR beta CDR3 reads were obtained for each mother, and some 3.1 million reads were obtained for each child. Thymic selection similarly shapes TCR recombination output in related and unrelated pairs, with minor effect from inherited differences. Normalized repertoire overlap was always found to be slightly, but never significantly, higher in related mother-child pairs than in unrelated mother-child pairs. No persistent microchimeric T cell clones were found, with a detection sensitivity of 85 to 100 clones per million clonotypes. The study used deep NGS to compare TCR beta repertoires of mothers and children, seeking features distinguishing related mother-child pairs from unrelated individuals. The mean age was roughly 40 +/- 4 years for the mothers and approximately 11 +/- 4 years for the children. After adapter ligation was performed with NEBNext reagents, the libraries were sequenced on an Illumina HiSeq 2000 with 100+100 nt paired-end reads. To avoid cross-contamination, the mother libraries and the child libraries were prepared a month apart and sequenced in separate runs. Between roughly 500,000 and 2,300,000 distinct TCR beta clonotypes were identified per donor. Naive TCR beta clonotypes were estimated from low-frequency clonotypes matched to each donor's FACS-determined naive share, without sorting.

Sample: blood. This TCR derives from a woman aged 40 to 50 in good health. Recombination joined TRBV7-9 with TRBJ2-1, with 7 bases aligning to TRBD2. In nucleotide form, the sequence is TGTGCCAGCAGCTTACTAGCGGACTACAATGAGCAGTTCTTC. It translates as CASSLLADYNEQFF.